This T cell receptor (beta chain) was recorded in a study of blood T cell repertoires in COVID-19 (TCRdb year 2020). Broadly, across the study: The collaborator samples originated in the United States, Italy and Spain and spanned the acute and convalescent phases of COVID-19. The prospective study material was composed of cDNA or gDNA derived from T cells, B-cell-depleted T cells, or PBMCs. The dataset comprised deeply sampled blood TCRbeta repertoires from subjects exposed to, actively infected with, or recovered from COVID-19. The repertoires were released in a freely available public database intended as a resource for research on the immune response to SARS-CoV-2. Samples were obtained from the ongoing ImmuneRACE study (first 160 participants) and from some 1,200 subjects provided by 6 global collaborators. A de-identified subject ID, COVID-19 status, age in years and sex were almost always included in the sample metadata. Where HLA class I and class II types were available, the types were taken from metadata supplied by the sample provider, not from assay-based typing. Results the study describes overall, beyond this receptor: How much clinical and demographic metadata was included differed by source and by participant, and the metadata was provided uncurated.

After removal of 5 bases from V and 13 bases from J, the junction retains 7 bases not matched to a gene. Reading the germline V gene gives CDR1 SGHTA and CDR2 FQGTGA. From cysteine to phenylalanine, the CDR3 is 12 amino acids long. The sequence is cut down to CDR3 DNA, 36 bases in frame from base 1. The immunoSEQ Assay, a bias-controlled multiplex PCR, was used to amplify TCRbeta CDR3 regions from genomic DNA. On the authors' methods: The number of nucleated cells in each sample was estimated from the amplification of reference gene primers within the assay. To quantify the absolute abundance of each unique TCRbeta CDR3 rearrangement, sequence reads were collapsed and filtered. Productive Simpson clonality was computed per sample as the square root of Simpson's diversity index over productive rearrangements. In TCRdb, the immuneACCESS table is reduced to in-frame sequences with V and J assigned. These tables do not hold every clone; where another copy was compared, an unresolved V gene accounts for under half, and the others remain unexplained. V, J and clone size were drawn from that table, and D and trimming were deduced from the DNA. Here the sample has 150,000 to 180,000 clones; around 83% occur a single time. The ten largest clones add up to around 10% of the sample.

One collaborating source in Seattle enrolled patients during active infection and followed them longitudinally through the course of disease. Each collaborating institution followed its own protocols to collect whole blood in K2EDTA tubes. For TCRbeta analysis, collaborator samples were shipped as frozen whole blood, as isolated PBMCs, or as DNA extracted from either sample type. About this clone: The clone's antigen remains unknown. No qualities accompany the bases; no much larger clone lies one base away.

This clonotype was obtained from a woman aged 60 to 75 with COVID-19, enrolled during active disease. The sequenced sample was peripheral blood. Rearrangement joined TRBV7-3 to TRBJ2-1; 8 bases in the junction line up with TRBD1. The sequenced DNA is TGTGCCAGCAGCCCGGGCGGGACAGGTCAGTTCTTC. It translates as CASSPGGTGQFF.